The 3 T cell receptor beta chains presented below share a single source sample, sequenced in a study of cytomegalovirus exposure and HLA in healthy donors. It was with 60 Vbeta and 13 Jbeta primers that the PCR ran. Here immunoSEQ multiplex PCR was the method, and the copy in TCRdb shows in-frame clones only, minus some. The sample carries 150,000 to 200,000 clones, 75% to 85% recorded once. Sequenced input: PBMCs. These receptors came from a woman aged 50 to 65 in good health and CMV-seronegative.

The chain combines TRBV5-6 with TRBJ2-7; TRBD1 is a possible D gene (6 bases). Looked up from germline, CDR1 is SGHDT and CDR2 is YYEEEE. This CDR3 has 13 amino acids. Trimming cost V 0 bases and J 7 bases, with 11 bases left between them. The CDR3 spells CASSLDRVEEQYF. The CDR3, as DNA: TGTGCCAGCAGCTTGGACAGGGTAGAGGAGCAGTACTTC. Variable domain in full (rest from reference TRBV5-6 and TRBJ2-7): DAGVTQSPTHLIKTRGQQVTLRCSPKSGHDTVSWYQQALGQGPQFIFQYYEEEERQRGNFPDRFSGHQFPNYSSELNVNALLLGDSALYLCASSLDRVEEQYFGPGTRLTVT.

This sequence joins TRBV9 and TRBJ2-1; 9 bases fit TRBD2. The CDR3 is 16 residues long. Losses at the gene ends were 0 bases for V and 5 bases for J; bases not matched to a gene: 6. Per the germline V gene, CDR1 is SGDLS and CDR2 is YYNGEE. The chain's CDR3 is CASSVGAGGVNNEQFF. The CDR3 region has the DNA TGTGCCAGCAGCGTAGGTGCGGGAGGGGTTAACAATGAGCAGTTCTTC.

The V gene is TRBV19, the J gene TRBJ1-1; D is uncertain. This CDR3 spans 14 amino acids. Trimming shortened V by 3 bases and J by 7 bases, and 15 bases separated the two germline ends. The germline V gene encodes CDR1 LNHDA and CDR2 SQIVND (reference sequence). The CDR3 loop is CASSMEDTNDEAFF. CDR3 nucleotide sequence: TGTGCCAGTAGTATGGAGGATACTAACGATGAAGCTTTCTTT.